The 23 T cell receptor beta chains listed next were all sequenced from one sample in a study of blood T cells in healthy people across ages. Together with a sample-barcoded 5' primer, a J-beta primer mix was included in a second PCR lasting about 7 to 12 cycles. TCRdb analysed the 5' RACE reads with MiXCR anew, one entry per CDR3 protein. The table includes 920,000 or so distinct CDR3 sequences, 40% to 55% detected once. The sample was blood. Source of these receptors: a woman aged 55-75 years in good health.

V and J are TRBV12-3 or TRBV12-4 and TRBJ2-7, with 7 nucleotides matching TRBD2. The closer fit of TRBJ2-5 to the DNA end suggests the J call may be wrong. The CDR3 spans 15 residues. The CDR3, as DNA: TGTGCCAGCAGTTTAAGGGGACTACCTCAGGAGACCCAGTACTTC. This gives the protein CASSLRGLPQETQYF.

A few counts support this clonotype. The chain is built from TRBV5-1 and TRBJ2-7; TRBD1 agrees at 9 bases. V dropped 4 bases and J dropped 0; count of bases not matched to a gene: 5. The CDR3 totals 15 residues. The germline CDR1 and CDR2 sequences are SGHRS and YFSETQ. In DNA form, the CDR3 reads TGCGCCAGCAGCCGGACAGGGGACAGCTCCTACGAGCAGTACTTC. It yields the protein CASSRTGDSSYEQYF.

The CDR3 DNA follows: TGCAGCGTTGGTAATCCCGAAGGGGCGGACCTCTACAATGAGCAGTTCTTC. Its translation: CSVGNPEGADLYNEQFF. The chain links TRBV29-1 to TRBJ2-1; perhaps TRBD1 as D (5 bases). V was pared by 4 bases and J by 3 bases, with 22 bases between. This CDR3 has 17 residues. Germline assignment: CDR1 SQVTM and CDR2 ANQGSEA.

V usage is TRBV7-7 and J usage is TRBJ2-5, with 7 bases matching TRBD1. Germline CDR1 is SSHAT and CDR2 is FNYEAQ (reference sequence). V shed 5 bases and J 1 base; nucleotides not matched to a gene: 4. The CDR3 length is 14 residues. The DNA of the CDR3 is TGTGCCAGCAGCAGGGACAGACTCCAAGAGACCCAGTACTTC. Translated: CASSRDRLQETQYF.

The V and J genes are TRBV7-9 and TRBJ1-5, with a possible D match to TRBD1 (5 bases). This CDR3 is built from 13 residues. Germline loops: CDR1 SEHNR, CDR2 FQNEAQ (reference sequence). Trimming shortened V by 4 bases and J by 6 bases, and 10 bases separated the two germline ends. The CDR3 region is CASSSRRGQPQHF. Written as DNA, the CDR3 is TGTGCCAGCAGCTCCCGGAGGGGTCAGCCCCAGCATTTT.

The chain employs TRBV4-2 and TRBJ2-3, with 8 bases lining up with TRBD2. This CDR3 is built from 18 residues. Per the germline V gene, CDR1 is LGHNA and CDR2 is YNFKEQ. After removal of 4 bases from V and 0 bases from J, the junction contained 12 bases not matched to a gene. The CDR3 DNA reads TGTGCCAGCAGCCCGGTAGGGGCTAGCGGGCCGAGCACAGATACGCAGTATTTT. This sequence encodes CASSPVGASGPSTDTQYF.

CDR3 loop: CAWSAGTSGTETQYF. The CDR3 DNA sequence: TGTGCCTGGAGCGCCGGGACTAGCGGGACCGAGACCCAGTACTTC. The rearrangement joins TRBV30 to TRBJ2-5; 13 nucleotides agree with TRBD2. Per the germline V gene, CDR1 is GTSNPN and CDR2 is SVGIG (reference sequence). V dropped 3 bases and J dropped 5; count of bases not matched to a gene: 6. The length of the CDR3 is 15 residues.

This chain uses TRBV20-1 with TRBJ2-1, with 7 bases matching TRBD1. Germline CDR1 and CDR2: DFQATT and SNEGSKA (reference sequence). The CDR3 runs to 14 residues. The CDR3 bases are TGCAGAGCAAGTTCAGGGGGCTCCTACAATGAGCAGTTCTTC. Its protein is CRASSGGSYNEQFF.

The V call is TRBV21-1, the J call TRBJ2-3; the DNA was not compared with TRBD2, the D call given in the table. TRBV21-1 is listed as a pseudogene. The CDR3 length is 15 residues. CDR3 sequence (DNA): TGTGCCGGCAGCAAAGTTGAGGGATACACAGATACGCAGTATTTT. Translating gives CAGSKVEGYTDTQYF.

This chain uses TRBV7-9 with TRBJ2-5, with TRBD2 identical over 7 bases. The V gene's germline CDR1 is SEHNR and CDR2 FQNEAQ (reference sequence). This CDR3 is built from 15 residues. V shed 1 base, J shed 4 bases, and the junction held 6 bases outside the gene matches. CDR3 in amino acids: CASSLGASGLETQYF. CDR3 coding DNA: TGTGCCAGCAGCTTAGGGGCTAGCGGTCTAGAGACCCAGTACTTC.

The chain combines TRBV20-1 with TRBJ2-1, with 7 bases fitting TRBD2. J gave up 4 bases and V 6 bases, and 9 bases lay outside the gene matches. The CDR3 runs 14 residues. Germline V lookup: CDR1 DFQATT, CDR2 SNEGSKA (reference sequence). CDR3 sequence (DNA): TGCAGTGCGCTGATAGCGGGCGCTTACAATGAGCAGTTCTTC. Translating gives CSALIAGAYNEQFF.

This clonotype turned up a few times. This sequence joins TRBV7-8 and TRBJ2-5; possibly TRBD1 or TRBD2 for D (5 bases each). The assigned J gene may be wrong: the sequence end matches TRBJ2-7 better. This CDR3 comprises 13 residues. The germline V gene encodes CDR1 SGHVS and CDR2 FQNEAQ. Here the CDR3 DNA reads TGTGCCAGCAGTCTTGGGGGTACGAACGAGCAGTACTTC. Its protein is CASSLGGTNEQYF.

This chain connects TRBV29-1 to TRBJ2-5; D is perhaps TRBD2 (7 bases). This CDR3 spans 14 amino acids. Germline CDR1 is SQVTM and CDR2 is ANQGSEA. V gave up 7 bases and J gave up 5 bases, with 20 bases separating them. Here the CDR3 DNA reads TGCAGCGACGGGGGGCCATCACTCACCGAGACCCAGTACTTC. Amino acid sequence: CSDGGPSLTETQYF.

This clonotype has ten or more counts. The chain is built from TRBV15 and TRBJ2-5; D is unclear. Trimming pared 3 bases from V and 5 bases from J, leaving 7 bases between. This CDR3 has 12 amino acids. Germline CDR1 reads LNHNV; CDR2 reads YYDKDF (reference sequence). CDR3 DNA: TGTGCCACCAGCAGGGGTGGGGAGACCCAGTACTTC. This sequence encodes CATSRGGETQYF.

For this clonotype: A clone one base away is much larger, so this may be a read error. V is TRBV12-3 or TRBV12-4 and J is TRBJ2-5, with D perhaps given as TRBD1 or TRBD2 (6 bases each). CDR3 length: 15 residues. The germline V and J ends were trimmed by 3 bases and 11 bases, with 22 bases remaining between them. Written as DNA, the CDR3 is TGTGCCAGCAGTTTCTCGACTAGTGGGGACAATGAGCAGTACTTC. Encoded protein: CASSFSTSGDNEQYF.

The rearrangement links TRBV3-1 to TRBJ1-2; 9 bases align to TRBD1. The length of the CDR3 is 17 residues. The germline gives CDR1 LGHDT, CDR2 YNNKEL (reference sequence). V dropped 2 bases and J dropped 7; count of bases not matched to a gene: 14. CDR3 sequence reads: CASSQRPGTGHISGYTF. DNA of the CDR3: TGTGCCAGCAGCCAAAGACCCGGGACAGGGCATATATCTGGCTACACCTTC.

This clonotype was observed a handful of times. This sequence joins TRBV12-3 or TRBV12-4 and TRBJ2-7, with 12 bases fitting TRBD2. Trimming removed 6 bases from V and 3 bases from J; junction bases left unmatched: 3. This CDR3 is built from 14 residues. CDR3 amino acids: CASSTSGRYYEQYF. The CDR3 DNA reads as TGTGCCAGCAGCACTAGCGGGAGGTACTACGAGCAGTACTTC.

The V gene is TRBV3-1, the J gene TRBJ2-7; D is undetermined. TRBJ2-5 matches the DNA end more closely, so the J call is doubtful. The CDR3 sequence is 15 residues long. Germline V gene sequence: CDR1 LGHDT, CDR2 YNNKEL (reference sequence). The CDR3 DNA reads as TGTGCCAGCAGCCAAGATCTCGGACCTGGGGAGACCCAGTACTTC. Translating it yields CASSQDLGPGETQYF.

This clonotype was counted a few times. V usage is TRBV6-1 and J usage is TRBJ2-7; 9 bases are a match to TRBD1. Trimming took 6 bases from V and 3 from J; bases not matched to a gene: 6. The germline gives CDR1 MNHNS, CDR2 SASEGT. This CDR3 has 14 residues. The CDR3 spells CASRVGTGYYEQYF. CDR3 in DNA: TGTGCCAGCAGGGTCGGGACAGGGTACTACGAGCAGTACTTC.

This rearrangement joins TRBV11-1 to TRBJ2-6; TRBD1 agrees at 8 bases. CDR1 is SGHAT, CDR2 FQDESV, per germline (reference sequence). J lost 4 bases, V lost 0 bases, and 11 bases had no gene match. The CDR3 is made up of 19 amino acids. CDR3 sequence: CASSLARMGQAAGANVLTF. The CDR3 nucleotides are TGTGCCAGCAGCTTAGCGCGGATGGGACAGGCTGCCGGGGCCAACGTCCTGACTTTC.

This clonotype was counted a few times. This chain joins TRBV5-1 and TRBJ2-7; 10 bases align to TRBD2. CDR1 and CDR2 from the germline V gene are SGHRS and YFSETQ. V shed 0 bases, J shed 5 bases, and the junction held 8 bases outside the gene matches. The CDR3 consists of 16 residues. The CDR3 loop is CASSLVALAGANEQYF. The DNA of the CDR3 is TGCGCCAGCAGCTTGGTAGCCCTAGCGGGAGCCAACGAGCAGTACTTC.

This clonotype was seen a handful of times. The chain joins TRBV4-2 to TRBJ2-7; TRBD1 matches at 7 bases. This CDR3 has 15 residues. The J segment lost 3 bases and the V segment lost 0 bases, leaving 5 bases of the junction unmatched. CDR1 is LGHNA, CDR2 YNFKEQ, per germline. As DNA, the CDR3 is TGTGCCAGCAGCCAAGACCCAGGGGGAGACTACGAGCAGTACTTC. Translation gives CASSQDPGGDYEQYF.

The chain's CDR3 is CASSEAPRGETQYF. The CDR3 DNA reads as TGTGCCAGCAGTGAAGCGCCCAGGGGAGAGACCCAGTACTTC. The V gene is TRBV6-1, the J gene TRBJ2-5; tentatively, D is TRBD1 (6 bases). The CDR3 consists of 14 residues. V dropped 0 bases and J dropped 4 bases, with 9 bases sitting between them. The germline CDR1 and CDR2 sequences are MNHNS and SASEGT.